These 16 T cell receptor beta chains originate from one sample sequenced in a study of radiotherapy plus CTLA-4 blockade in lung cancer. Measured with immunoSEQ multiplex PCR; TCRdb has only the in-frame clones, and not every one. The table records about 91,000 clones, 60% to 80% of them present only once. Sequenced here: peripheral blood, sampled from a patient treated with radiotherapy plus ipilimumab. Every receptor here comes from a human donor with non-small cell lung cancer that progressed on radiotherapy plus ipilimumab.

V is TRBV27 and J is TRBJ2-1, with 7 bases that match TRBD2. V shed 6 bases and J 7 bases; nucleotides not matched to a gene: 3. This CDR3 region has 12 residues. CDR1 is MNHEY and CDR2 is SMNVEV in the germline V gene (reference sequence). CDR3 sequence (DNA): TGTGCCAGCAGCCCAGCGGGGAATGAGCAGTTCTTC. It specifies CASSPAGNEQFF.

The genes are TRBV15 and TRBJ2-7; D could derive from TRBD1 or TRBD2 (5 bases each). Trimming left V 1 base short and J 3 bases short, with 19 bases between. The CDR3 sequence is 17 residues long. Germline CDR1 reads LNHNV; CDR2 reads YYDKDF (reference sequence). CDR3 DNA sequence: TGTGCCACCAGCAGAGGACCCGCCGGGGCAGAAAACTACGAGCAGTACTTC. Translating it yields CATSRGPAGAENYEQYF.

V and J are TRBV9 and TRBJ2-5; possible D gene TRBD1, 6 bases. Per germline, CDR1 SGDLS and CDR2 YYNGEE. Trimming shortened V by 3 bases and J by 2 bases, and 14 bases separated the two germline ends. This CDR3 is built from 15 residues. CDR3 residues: CASSAWKGQQETQYF. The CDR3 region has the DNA TGTGCCAGCAGCGCCTGGAAGGGACAACAAGAGACCCAGTACTTC. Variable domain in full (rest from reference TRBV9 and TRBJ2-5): DSGVTQTPKHLITATGQRVTLRCSPRSGDLSVYWYQQSLDQGLQFLIQYYNGEERAKGNILERFSAQQFPDLHSELNLSSLELGDSALYFCASSAWKGQQETQYFGPGTRLLVL.

CDR3 coding DNA: TGCGCCAGCAGCTTGGAGCCGAACTCCTACAATGAGCAGTTCTTC. This encodes CASSLEPNSYNEQFF. The chain has TRBV5-1 and TRBJ2-1; D uncertain. The CDR3 has 15 residues. Germline-derived CDR1 and CDR2 are SGHRS and YFSETQ. The V end lost 0 bases, the J end lost 0 bases, and 7 bases lay between the germline ends.

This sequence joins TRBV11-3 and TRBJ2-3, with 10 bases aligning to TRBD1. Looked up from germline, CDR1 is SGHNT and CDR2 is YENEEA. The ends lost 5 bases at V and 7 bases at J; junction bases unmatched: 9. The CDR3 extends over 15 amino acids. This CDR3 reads CASSPGTGERYTQYF. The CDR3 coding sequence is TGTGCCAGCAGCCCCGGGACAGGGGAGAGGTATACGCAGTATTTT.

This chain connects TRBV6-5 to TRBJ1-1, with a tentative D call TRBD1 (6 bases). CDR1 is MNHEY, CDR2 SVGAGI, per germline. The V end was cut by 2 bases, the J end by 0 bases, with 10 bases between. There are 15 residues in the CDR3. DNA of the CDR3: TGTGCCAGCAGTTACGGGGGACATATGAACACTGAAGCTTTCTTT. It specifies CASSYGGHMNTEAFF.

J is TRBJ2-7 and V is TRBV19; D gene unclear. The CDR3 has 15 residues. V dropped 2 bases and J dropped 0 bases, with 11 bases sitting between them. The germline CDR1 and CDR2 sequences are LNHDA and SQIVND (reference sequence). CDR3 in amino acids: CASSITVGSSYEQYF. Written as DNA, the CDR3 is TGTGCCAGTAGTATAACCGTGGGCTCCTCCTACGAGCAGTACTTC.

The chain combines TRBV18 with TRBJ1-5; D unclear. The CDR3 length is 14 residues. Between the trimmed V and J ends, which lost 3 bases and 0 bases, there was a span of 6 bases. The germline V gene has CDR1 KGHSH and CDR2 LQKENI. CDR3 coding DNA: TGTGCCAGCTCACCTCCCAATAGCAATCAGCCCCAGCATTTT. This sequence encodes CASSPPNSNQPQHF.

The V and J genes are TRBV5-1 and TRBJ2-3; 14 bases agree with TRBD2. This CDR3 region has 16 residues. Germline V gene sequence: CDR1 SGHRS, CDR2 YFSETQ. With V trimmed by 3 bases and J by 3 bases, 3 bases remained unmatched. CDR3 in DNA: TGCGCCAGCAGCTGGGGACTAGCGGGAGAGACAGATACGCAGTATTTT. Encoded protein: CASSWGLAGETDTQYF. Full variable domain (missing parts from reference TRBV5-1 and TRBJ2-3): KAGVTQTPRYLIKTRGQQVTLSCSPISGHRSVSWYQQTPGQGLQFLFEYFSETQRNKGNFPGRFSGRQFSNSRSEMNVSTLELGDSALYLCASSWGLAGETDTQYFGPGTRLTVL.

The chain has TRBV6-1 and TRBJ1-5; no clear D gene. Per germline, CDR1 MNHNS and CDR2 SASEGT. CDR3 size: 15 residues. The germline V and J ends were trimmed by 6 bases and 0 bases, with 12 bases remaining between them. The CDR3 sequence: CASRAEPYSNQPQHF. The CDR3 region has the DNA TGTGCCAGCAGGGCGGAGCCCTATAGCAATCAGCCCCAGCATTTT.

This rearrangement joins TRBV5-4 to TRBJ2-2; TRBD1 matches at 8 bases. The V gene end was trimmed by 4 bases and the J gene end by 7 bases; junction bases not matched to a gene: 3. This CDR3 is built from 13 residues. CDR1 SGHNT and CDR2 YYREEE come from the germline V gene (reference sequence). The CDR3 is CASSDRGGGELFF. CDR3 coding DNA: TGTGCCAGCAGCGACAGGGGTGGCGGGGAGCTGTTTTTT.

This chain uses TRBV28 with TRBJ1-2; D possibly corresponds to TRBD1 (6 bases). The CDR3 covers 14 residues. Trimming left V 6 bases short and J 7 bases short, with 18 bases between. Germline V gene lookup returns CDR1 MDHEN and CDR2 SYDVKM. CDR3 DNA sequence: TGTGCCAGCAGCTCCCCCGGGACAAGTTCTGGCTACACCTTC. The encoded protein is CASSSPGTSSGYTF.

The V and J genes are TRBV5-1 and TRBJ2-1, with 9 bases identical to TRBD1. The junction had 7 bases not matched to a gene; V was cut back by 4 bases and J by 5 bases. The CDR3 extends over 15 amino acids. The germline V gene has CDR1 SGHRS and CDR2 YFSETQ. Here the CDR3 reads CASSPAGQGNNEQFF. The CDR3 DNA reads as TGCGCCAGCAGCCCCGCGGGACAGGGTAACAATGAGCAGTTCTTC.

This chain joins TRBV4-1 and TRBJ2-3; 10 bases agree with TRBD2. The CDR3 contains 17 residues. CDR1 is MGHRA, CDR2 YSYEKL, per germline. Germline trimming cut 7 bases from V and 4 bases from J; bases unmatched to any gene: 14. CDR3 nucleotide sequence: TGCGCCAGCAACTGGAATCCTTCTAGCGGGGGTGCAGATACGCAGTATTTT. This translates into CASNWNPSSGGADTQYF.

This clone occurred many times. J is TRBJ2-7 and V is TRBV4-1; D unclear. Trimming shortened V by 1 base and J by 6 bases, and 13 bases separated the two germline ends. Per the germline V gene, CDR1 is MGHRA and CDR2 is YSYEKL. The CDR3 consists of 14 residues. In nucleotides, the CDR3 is TGCGCCAGCAGCCAAGCCCTGGACCGAGGCGAGCAGTACTTC. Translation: CASSQALDRGEQYF.

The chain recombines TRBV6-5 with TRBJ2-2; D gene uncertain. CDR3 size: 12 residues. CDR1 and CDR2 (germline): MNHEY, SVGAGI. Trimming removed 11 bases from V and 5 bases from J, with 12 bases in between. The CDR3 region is CACSRPTGELFF. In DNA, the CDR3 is TGTGCCTGCTCCAGGCCTACCGGGGAGCTGTTTTTT.